These 8 T cell receptor beta chains were sequenced from one sample in a study of post-analysis software for immune sequencing data (dated by TCRdb to about 2015). What the study reported, not specific to this receptor: Roughly 5 TRBV segments, including TRBV5-6, TRBV5-1 and TRBV20-1, were significantly more frequent in patients than controls.

These receptors have no identified antigens. Library preparation was by PCR. TCRdb lists the instrument as Illumina HiSeq 2500. To reduce PCR and sequencing biases, unique molecular identifiers were built into the TCR beta cDNA libraries. The public reads were reprocessed in TCRdb via fastp at Q25 and MiXCR, keeping in-frame beta chains. Each entry is one CDR3 protein sequence, shown with its most common DNA and genes. Present in this sample are over 300,000 distinct CDR3 sequences, 30% to 45% of which were seen just once. Roughly 13% of the sample belongs to the ten largest clones. Source material: blood. The receptor set was obtained from a girl between 5 and 17 years old with multiple sclerosis.

The DNA of the CDR3 is TGTGCCAGCAGCCCCTGGGGCGGGGGGGTCAATGAGCAGTTCTTC. Translated, it gives CASSPWGGGVNEQFF. The J gene is TRBJ2-1, the V gene TRBV12-3 or TRBV12-4; the match to TRBD2 covers 9 bases. V dropped 6 bases and J dropped 6; count of bases not matched to a gene: 9. CDR3 length: 15 amino acids.

The chain recombines TRBV29-1 with TRBJ2-5; D not resolved. The CDR3 sequence is 11 residues long. The V gene lost 4 bases and the J gene lost 5 bases, with 8 bases spanning the gap. Per germline, CDR1 SQVTM and CDR2 ANQGSEA. Here the CDR3 reads CSVAGYETQYF. CDR3 coding DNA: TGCAGCGTTGCGGGCTACGAGACCCAGTACTTC. Together with reference TRBV29-1 and TRBJ2-5, the CDR3 gives the full variable domain: SAVISQKPSRDICQRGTSLTIQCQVDSQVTMMFWYRQQPGQSLTLIATANQGSEATYESGFVIDKFPISRPNLTFSTLTVSNMSPEDSSIYLCSVAGYETQYFGPGTRLLVL.

This clonotype has more than one count but fewer than ten. The J gene is TRBJ1-4, the V gene TRBV12-3 or TRBV12-4; perhaps TRBD1 as D (5 bases). The V end was cut by 5 bases, the J end by 11 bases, with 21 bases between. The CDR3 has 15 residues. The CDR3 DNA sequence: TGTGCCAGCAGTAGGTCCGGGACGCCGGCGAGGAAACTGTTTTTT. As protein: CASSRSGTPARKLFF.

The CDR3 sequence is CAWSVLAGGEQFF. The CDR3 DNA follows: TGTGCCTGGAGTGTACTAGCGGGGGGCGAGCAGTTCTTC. The chain joins TRBV30 to TRBJ2-1, with 12 positions matching TRBD2. CDR3 size: 13 residues. CDR1 is GTSNPN, CDR2 SVGIG, per germline (reference sequence). The J segment lost 10 bases and the V segment lost 0 bases, leaving 1 base of the junction unmatched.

The genes are TRBV6-6 and TRBJ2-1; D is perhaps TRBD2 (6 bases). The CDR3 has 15 residues. In germline, CDR1 is MNHNY, CDR2 SVGAGI (reference sequence). V lost 6 bases to trimming and J lost 0 bases, with 12 bases between them. CDR3 loop: CASSGRGSSYNEQFF. CDR3 nucleotide sequence: TGTGCCAGCAGCGGACGGGGGAGCTCCTACAATGAGCAGTTCTTC.

The gene calls are TRBV12-3 or TRBV12-4 and TRBJ2-4, with D perhaps TRBD1 (5 bases). Trimming removed 4 bases at V and 0 bases at J, with 19 bases between. The CDR3 is 18 residues long. CDR3 protein: CASSSKTETFIAKNIQYF. The CDR3 DNA sequence: TGTGCCAGCAGTTCCAAGACAGAGACTTTCATAGCCAAAAACATTCAGTACTTC.

Note on this clonotype: Being one base from a much bigger clone, this may be a read error. The rearrangement uses TRBV24-1 and TRBJ2-1; D not certain. Per the germline V gene, CDR1 is KGHDR and CDR2 is SFDVKD. CDR3 length equals 15 residues. CDR3 nucleotides: TGTGCCGCCAGTGACTCCCGGCAACCTTACAATGAGCAGTTCTTC. It translates to CAASDSRQPYNEQFF.

This clonotype has a handful of counts. V and J are TRBV3-1 and TRBJ2-7, with unresolved D. This CDR3 contains 11 residues. The germline gives CDR1 LGHDT, CDR2 YNNKEL (reference sequence). V lost 4 bases, J lost 7 bases, and 8 bases lay in between. CDR3: CASSLQREQYF. The CDR3 nucleotides are TGTGCCAGCAGCCTTCAACGGGAGCAGTACTTC.